A single sample is the source of the 21 T cell receptor beta chains below, sequenced in a study of cytomegalovirus exposure and HLA in healthy donors. The PCR had 60 Vbeta and 13 Jbeta primers. The data were produced by immunoSEQ multiplex PCR, yet TCRdb's version contains in-frame clones alone and is incomplete. The data hold 120,000 to 150,000 clones, with roughly 80% observed a single time. The sequencing sample was made of PBMCs. Receptors were obtained from a woman aged 45 to 65 in good health and CMV-seropositive.

The chain's CDR3 is CASSLLFSGKDTQYF. In DNA form, the CDR3 reads TGTGCCAGCAGCTTACTTTTTAGCGGGAAGGATACGCAGTATTTT. The rearrangement joins TRBV7-2 to TRBJ2-3, with 8 nucleotides matching TRBD2. The germline V gene has CDR1 SGHTA and CDR2 FQGNSA. The V and J ends lost 2 bases and 6 bases, in that order; junction bases with no gene match: 7. The CDR3 totals 15 residues.

The chain couples TRBV7-8 to TRBJ2-3; TRBD2 agrees at 8 bases. CDR1 and CDR2 (germline): SGHVS, FQNEAQ. J lost 4 bases, V lost 5 bases, and 8 bases had no gene match. CDR3 length equals 15 residues. CDR3 sequence reads: CASSPPGGGPDTQYF. CDR3 DNA: TGTGCCAGCAGCCCCCCCGGGGGGGGCCCAGATACGCAGTATTTT.

This clone was observed once. The V call is TRBV27, the J call TRBJ1-2; TRBD1 is a possible D gene (5 bases). This CDR3 is built from 14 residues. CDR1 MNHEY and CDR2 SMNVEV come from the germline V gene (reference sequence). V shed 6 bases and J shed 2 bases, with 13 bases lying between them. CDR3 protein: CASRGGGGNYGYTF. The CDR3 DNA reads as TGTGCCAGCAGGGGTGGGGGGGGAAACTATGGCTACACCTTC.

The chain couples TRBV5-1 to TRBJ2-6; 8 nucleotides agree with TRBD1. V was clipped by 3 bases and J by 1 base; unmatched bases: 12. Germline V gives CDR1 SGHRS, CDR2 YFSETQ. The CDR3 sequence is 19 residues long. CDR3 sequence reads: CASSSPGQALRSGANVLTF. CDR3 DNA sequence: TGCGCCAGCAGCTCACCGGGACAGGCTCTAAGGTCTGGGGCCAACGTCCTGACTTTC.

The rearrangement uses TRBV6-4 and TRBJ2-3, with D tentatively TRBD2 (7 bases). CDR3 length: 15 residues. V shed 4 bases and J shed 0 bases, with 11 bases lying between them. Germline assignment: CDR1 MRHNA and CDR2 SNTAGT. CDR3 nucleotide sequence: TGTGCCAGCAGTGCGGGCGGGGGCAGCACAGATACGCAGTATTTT. Translation gives CASSAGGGSTDTQYF.

The genes are TRBV5-4 and TRBJ1-1; 11 positions agree with TRBD1. This CDR3 spans 14 amino acids. Trimming took 3 bases from V and 5 from J; bases not matched to a gene: 3. Germline loops: CDR1 SGHNT, CDR2 YYREEE (reference sequence). CDR3 sequence (DNA): TGTGCCAGCAGCTCAGGACAGGGGGCGACTGAAGCTTTCTTT. This gives the protein CASSSGQGATEAFF. The variable domain in full, with the rest retrieved from reference TRBV5-4 and TRBJ1-1, is ETGVTQSPTHLIKTRGQQVTLRCSSQSGHNTVSWYQQALGQGPQFIFQYYREEENGRGNFPPRFSGLQFPNYSSELNVNALELDDSALYLCASSSGQGATEAFFGQGTRLTVV.

A few counts support this clone. The V gene is TRBV10-3, the J gene TRBJ1-3; D not resolved. CDR3 length equals 13 residues. V was shortened by 8 bases and J by 0 bases, with 8 bases between the two germline ends. The germline V gene has CDR1 ENHRY and CDR2 SYGVKD. The chain's CDR3 is CAICVSSGNTIYF. Here the CDR3 DNA reads TGTGCCATCTGCGTAAGCTCTGGAAACACCATATATTTT.

The chain carries TRBV4-2 and TRBJ1-2; 9 positions agree with TRBD1. This CDR3 has 16 residues. Germline assignment: CDR1 LGHNA and CDR2 YNFKEQ. Germline trimming cut 4 bases from V and 5 bases from J; bases unmatched to any gene: 11. The CDR3 sequence is CASSPPGTGRGYGYTF. The CDR3 region has the DNA TGTGCCAGCAGCCCCCCCGGGACAGGGAGGGGATATGGCTACACCTTC.

The chain links TRBV2 to TRBJ2-7; D unclear. There are 10 residues in the CDR3. The V and J ends lost 7 bases and 3 bases respectively, with 4 bases between them. CDR1 SNHLY and CDR2 FYNNEI come from the germline V gene. Here the CDR3 DNA reads TGTGCCAGCATGAGCTACGAGCAGTACTTC. Its translation: CASMSYEQYF.

The chain couples TRBV4-1 to TRBJ1-4, with D possibly being TRBD1 (5 bases). CDR1 MGHRA and CDR2 YSYEKL come from the germline V gene. Trimming cost V 2 bases and J 0 bases, with 7 bases left between them. This CDR3 has 15 residues. The CDR3 region has the DNA TGCGCCAGCAGCCAACCAGGGACAACTAATGAAAAACTGTTTTTT. It codes for CASSQPGTTNEKLFF.

The chain combines TRBV7-2 with TRBJ1-1; 8 bases line up with TRBD1. Germline values: CDR1 SGHTA, CDR2 FQGNSA. V lost 2 bases and J lost 3; bases outside the gene matches: 11. The CDR3 consists of 17 residues. The CDR3 bases are TGTGCCAGCAGCTTAAGAGGGGCAGGGGGCGCGGACACTGAAGCTTTCTTT. This sequence encodes CASSLRGAGGADTEAFF.

The chain joins TRBV7-3 to TRBJ1-6, with a tentative D call TRBD1 (5 bases). Germline loops: CDR1 SGHTA, CDR2 FQGTGA. V dropped 5 bases and J dropped 13 bases, with 15 bases sitting between them. The CDR3 length is 13 residues. CDR3 DNA sequence: TGTGCCAGCAGCCAAGGGCAGGGAACCCCCCTCCACTTT. It translates to CASSQGQGTPLHF.

CDR3 region: CASRTISGNTIYF. DNA of the CDR3: TGTGCCAGCAGGACAATCTCTGGAAACACCATATATTTT. The V call is TRBV11-2, the J call TRBJ1-3; D gene unclear. The germline CDR1 and CDR2 sequences are SGHAT and FQNNGV. The CDR3 has 13 residues. Trimming cost V 6 bases and J 0 bases, with 6 bases left between them.

V and J are TRBV5-4 and TRBJ2-1, with TRBD2 as a possible D gene (6 bases). The CDR3 spans 17 residues. V lost 2 bases to trimming and J lost 5 bases, with 20 bases between them. CDR1 is SGHNT and CDR2 is YYREEE in the germline V gene (reference sequence). The DNA of the CDR3 is TGTGCCAGCAGCTTACCCCCGGGAGCCCCTTGGGACAATGAGCAGTTCTTC. Amino acid sequence: CASSLPPGAPWDNEQFF.

This clone was recorded once. This chain links TRBV5-6 with TRBJ2-3, with 7 positions matching TRBD1. The germline CDR1 and CDR2 sequences are SGHDT and YYEEEE. The CDR3 spans 13 residues. V lost 9 bases, J lost 2 bases, and 6 bases stayed unmatched. The CDR3 here is CATKGQYTDTQYF. The CDR3 DNA reads as TGTGCCACAAAGGGACAGTACACAGATACGCAGTATTTT.

The chain couples TRBV5-1 to TRBJ2-1; 7 bases agree with TRBD2. V gave up 7 bases and J gave up 1 base; unmatched junction bases: 8. CDR3 size: 15 residues. From germline, CDR1 is SGHRS and CDR2 YFSETQ. Written as DNA, the CDR3 is TGCGCCAGCCGCGTCGGCGGGGGATCCTACAATGAGCAGTTCTTC. Translated: CASRVGGGSYNEQFF.

This chain links TRBV5-4 with TRBJ2-3, with TRBD2 identical over 10 bases. This CDR3 is 16 amino acids long. The germline V gene has CDR1 SGHNT and CDR2 YYREEE (reference sequence). Trimming at V came to 0 bases and at J to 6 bases, leaving 7 bases not matched to a gene. In DNA form, the CDR3 reads TGTGCCAGCAGCTTGGCAGCGGGGGGGACCGGTGATACGCAGTATTTT. Residues: CASSLAAGGTGDTQYF.

The CDR3 loop is CSVEGSTTGDTDTQYF. CDR3 nucleotide sequence: TGCAGCGTTGAAGGGAGTACGACAGGGGACACAGATACGCAGTATTTT. The rearrangement links TRBV29-1 to TRBJ2-3; 8 nucleotides match TRBD1. CDR1 and CDR2 (germline): SQVTM, ANQGSEA. The V gene end was trimmed by 1 base and the J gene end by 2 bases; junction bases not matched to a gene: 8. CDR3 size: 16 residues.

This clone was detected only a few times. V usage is TRBV5-1 and J usage is TRBJ1-6; 9 bases match TRBD1. The CDR3 contains 14 residues. Germline loops: CDR1 SGHRS, CDR2 YFSETQ. V shed 0 bases and J 14 bases; nucleotides not matched to a gene: 6. In nucleotides, the CDR3 is TGCGCCAGCAGCTTGGGACAGGGGGAGGTTTCCCTCCACTTT. This translates into CASSLGQGEVSLHF.

This chain joins TRBV7-9 and TRBJ2-1; 7 nucleotides align to TRBD1. This CDR3 has 17 residues. The J segment lost 2 bases and the V segment lost 5 bases, leaving 12 bases of the junction unmatched. Germline lookup yields CDR1 SEHNR and CDR2 FQNEAQ (reference sequence). This CDR3 is CASSPPYRQGPYNEQFF. CDR3 bases: TGTGCCAGCAGCCCCCCCTACCGACAGGGTCCCTACAATGAGCAGTTCTTC.

The V gene is TRBV19, the J gene TRBJ1-1; no definite D call. Germline-derived CDR1 and CDR2 are LNHDA and SQIVND (reference sequence). Trimming cost V 7 bases and J 6 bases, with 18 bases left between them. The CDR3 length is 14 residues. The CDR3 protein is CASTPAGLGAEAFF. CDR3 nucleotide sequence: TGTGCCAGTACCCCCGCAGGCCTGGGCGCTGAAGCTTTCTTT. The full variable domain, rest sourced from reference TRBV19 and TRBJ1-1, is DGGITQSPKYLFRKEGQNVTLSCEQNLNHDAMYWYRQDPGQGLRLIYYSQIVNDFQKGDIAEGYSVSREKKESFPLTVTSAQKNPTAFYLCASTPAGLGAEAFFGQGTRLTVV.